The clone carrying this T cell receptor (beta chain) was recorded once. What it binds is not known. Reverse transcribed after extraction, RNA yielded cDNA as the sequencing template. TCRdb keeps only in-frame clones here, not all; method: immunoSEQ multiplex PCR. The repertoire holds more than 110,000 clones, with 58% as singletons. This sample is part of a study of CD8+ T cells in alopecia areata. Study conclusions and caveats: Possibly because of HLA-related factors, TCR sharing was less clear across patients than in mice.

The CDR3 totals 15 residues. CDR1 SGHVS and CDR2 FQNEAQ come from the germline V gene. V shed 1 base and J 10 bases; nucleotides not matched to a gene: 7. Sequences were derived from CD4+ T cells sorted from blood, sampled at week 0. The receptor was derived from a human donor with alopecia areata. The chain recombines TRBV7-8 with TRBJ1-6; 7 bases align to TRBD1. The CDR3 coding sequence is TGTGCCAGCAGCTTAGAAAGGGGGCTTAAATCACCCCTCCACTTT. Its protein is CASSLERGLKSPLHF.